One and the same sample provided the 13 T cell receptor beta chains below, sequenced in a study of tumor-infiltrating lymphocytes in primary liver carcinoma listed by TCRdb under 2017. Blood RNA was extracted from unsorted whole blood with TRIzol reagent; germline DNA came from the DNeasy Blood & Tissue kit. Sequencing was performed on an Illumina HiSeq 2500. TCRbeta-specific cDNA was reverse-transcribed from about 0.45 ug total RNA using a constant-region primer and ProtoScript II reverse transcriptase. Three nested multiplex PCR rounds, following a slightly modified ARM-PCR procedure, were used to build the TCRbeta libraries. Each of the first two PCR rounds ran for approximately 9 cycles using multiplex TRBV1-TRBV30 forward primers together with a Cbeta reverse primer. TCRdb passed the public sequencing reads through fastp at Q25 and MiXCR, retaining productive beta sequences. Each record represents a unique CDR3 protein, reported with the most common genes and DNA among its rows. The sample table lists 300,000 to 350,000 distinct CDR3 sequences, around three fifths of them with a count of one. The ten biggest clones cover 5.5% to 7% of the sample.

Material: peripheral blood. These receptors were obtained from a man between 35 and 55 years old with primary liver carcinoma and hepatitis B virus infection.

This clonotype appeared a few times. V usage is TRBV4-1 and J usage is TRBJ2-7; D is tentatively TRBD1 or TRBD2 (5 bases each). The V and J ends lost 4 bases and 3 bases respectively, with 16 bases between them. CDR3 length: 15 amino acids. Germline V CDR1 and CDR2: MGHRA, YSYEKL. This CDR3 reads CASSLEDRGGYEQYF. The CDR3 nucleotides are TGCGCCAGCAGCCTAGAGGACCGTGGGGGCTACGAGCAGTACTTC.

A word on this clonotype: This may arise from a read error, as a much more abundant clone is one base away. This CDR3 reads CASCLDPSYEQYF. Here the CDR3 DNA reads TGTGCCAGCTGCTTAGACCCCTCCTACGAGCAGTACTTC. This rearrangement joins TRBV7-9 to TRBJ2-7; D gene ambiguous. The CDR3 runs to 13 residues. Germline-derived CDR1 and CDR2 are SEHNR and FQNEAQ (reference sequence).

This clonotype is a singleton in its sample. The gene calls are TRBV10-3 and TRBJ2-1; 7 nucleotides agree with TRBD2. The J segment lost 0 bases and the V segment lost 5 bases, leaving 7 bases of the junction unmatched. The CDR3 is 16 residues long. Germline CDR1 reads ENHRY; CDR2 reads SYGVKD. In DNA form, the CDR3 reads TGTGCCATCAGTAAGAGGAGCGGGAACTCCTACAATGAGCAGTTCTTC. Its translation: CAISKRSGNSYNEQFF.

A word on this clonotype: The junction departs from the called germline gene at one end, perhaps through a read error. The CDR3 DNA follows: TGTGTCAGCAGTAGCGTGAGCTCTGGAAACACCATATATTTT. This codes for CVSSSVSSGNTIYF. This chain connects TRBV6-5 to TRBJ1-3; no clear D. CDR3 length: 14 amino acids. The V gene's germline CDR1 is MNHEY and CDR2 SVGAGI.

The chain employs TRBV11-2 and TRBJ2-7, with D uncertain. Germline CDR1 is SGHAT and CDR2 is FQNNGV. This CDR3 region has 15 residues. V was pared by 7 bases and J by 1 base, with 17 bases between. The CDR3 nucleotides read TGTGCCAGCAACACCGAGGCGTGTCTTTCCTACGAGCAGTACTTC. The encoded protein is CASNTEACLSYEQYF.

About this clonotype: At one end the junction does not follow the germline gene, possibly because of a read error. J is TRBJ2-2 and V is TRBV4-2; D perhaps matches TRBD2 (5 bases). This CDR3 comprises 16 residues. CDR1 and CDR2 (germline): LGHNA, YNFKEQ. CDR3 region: CASSQDRECYTGELFF. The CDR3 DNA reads TGTGCTAGCAGCCAAGATAGGGAGTGCTACACAGGGGAGCTGTTTTTT.

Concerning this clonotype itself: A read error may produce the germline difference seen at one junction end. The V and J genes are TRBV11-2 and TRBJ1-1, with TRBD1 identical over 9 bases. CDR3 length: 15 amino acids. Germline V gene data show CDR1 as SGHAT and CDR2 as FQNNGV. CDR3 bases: TGTACCAGCAGCTTAGGGCGACAGGGGGTTAATGAAGCTTTCTTT. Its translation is CTSSLGRQGVNEAFF.

CDR3 DNA: TGTGCTGGCAGCCTCACAGGGGGCCCAGAGACCCAGTACTTC. It specifies CAGSLTGGPETQYF. V and J are TRBV11-2 and TRBJ2-5; 9 nucleotides align to TRBD1. The CDR3 runs to 14 residues. Germline lookup yields CDR1 SGHAT and CDR2 FQNNGV.

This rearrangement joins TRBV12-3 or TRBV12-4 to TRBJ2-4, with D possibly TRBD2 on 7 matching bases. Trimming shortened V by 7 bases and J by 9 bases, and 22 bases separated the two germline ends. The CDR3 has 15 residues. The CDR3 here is CASTAGAVAVGIQYF. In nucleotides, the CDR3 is TGTGCCAGCACCGCGGGGGCCGTAGCGGTAGGCATTCAGTACTTC.

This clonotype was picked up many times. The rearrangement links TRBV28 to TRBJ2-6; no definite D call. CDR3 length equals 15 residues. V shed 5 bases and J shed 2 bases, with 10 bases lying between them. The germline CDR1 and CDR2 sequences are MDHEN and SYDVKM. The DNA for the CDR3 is TGTGCCAGCAGTCTTACTGGGACTGGGGCCAACGTCCTGACTTTC. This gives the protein CASSLTGTGANVLTF.

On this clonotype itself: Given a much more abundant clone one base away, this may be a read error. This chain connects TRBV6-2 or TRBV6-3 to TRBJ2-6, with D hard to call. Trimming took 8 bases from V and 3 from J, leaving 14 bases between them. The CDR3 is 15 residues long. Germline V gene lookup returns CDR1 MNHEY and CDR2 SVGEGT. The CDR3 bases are TGTGCCAGCTCCATCACAGCGTTTGGGGCCAACGTCCTGACTTTC. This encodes CASSITAFGANVLTF.

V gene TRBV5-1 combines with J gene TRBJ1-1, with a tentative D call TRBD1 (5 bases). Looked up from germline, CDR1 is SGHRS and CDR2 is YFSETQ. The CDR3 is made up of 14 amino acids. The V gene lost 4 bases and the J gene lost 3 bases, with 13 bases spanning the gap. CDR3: CASSQGVGYTEAFF. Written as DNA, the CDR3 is TGCGCCAGCAGCCAGGGTGTAGGGTACACTGAAGCTTTCTTT.

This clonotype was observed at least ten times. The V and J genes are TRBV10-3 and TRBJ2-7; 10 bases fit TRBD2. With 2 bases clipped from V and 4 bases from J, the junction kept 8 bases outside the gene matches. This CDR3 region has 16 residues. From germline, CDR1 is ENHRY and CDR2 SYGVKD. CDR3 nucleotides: TGTGCCATCAGTGAGCGGCGCCTAGCGGGGGAGTACGAGCAGTACTTC. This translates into CAISERRLAGEYEQYF.